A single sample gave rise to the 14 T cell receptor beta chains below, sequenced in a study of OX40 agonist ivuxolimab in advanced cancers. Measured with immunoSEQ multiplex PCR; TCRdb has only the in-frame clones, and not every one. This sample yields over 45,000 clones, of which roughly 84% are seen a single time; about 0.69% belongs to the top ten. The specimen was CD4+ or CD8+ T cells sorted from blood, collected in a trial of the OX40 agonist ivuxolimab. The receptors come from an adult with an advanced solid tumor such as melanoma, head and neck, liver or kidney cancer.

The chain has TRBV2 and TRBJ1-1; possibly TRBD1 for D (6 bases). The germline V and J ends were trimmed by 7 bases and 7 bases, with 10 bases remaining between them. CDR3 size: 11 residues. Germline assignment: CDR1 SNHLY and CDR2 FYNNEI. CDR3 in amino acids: CASNKDSEAFF. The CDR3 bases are TGTGCCAGCAATAAGGACAGTGAAGCTTTCTTT. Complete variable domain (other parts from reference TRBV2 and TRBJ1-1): EPEVTQTPSHQVTQMGQEVILRCVPISNHLYFYWYRQILGQKVEFLVSFYNNEISEKSEIFDDQFSVERPDGSNFTLKIRSTKLEDSAMYFCASNKDSEAFFGQGTRLTVV.

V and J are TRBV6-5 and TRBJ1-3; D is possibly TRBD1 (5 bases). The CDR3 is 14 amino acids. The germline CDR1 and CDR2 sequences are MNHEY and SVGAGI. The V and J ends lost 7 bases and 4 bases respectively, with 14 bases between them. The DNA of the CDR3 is TGTGCCAGCAAGACAAAGGGGAGCGGAAACACCATATATTTT. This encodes CASKTKGSGNTIYF.

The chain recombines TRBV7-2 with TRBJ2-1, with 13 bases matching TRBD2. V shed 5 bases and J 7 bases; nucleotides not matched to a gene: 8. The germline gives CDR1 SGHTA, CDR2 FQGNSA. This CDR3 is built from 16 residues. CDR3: CASSIWTSGSSNEQFF. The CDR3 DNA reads TGTGCCAGCAGCATCTGGACTAGCGGGAGTTCAAATGAGCAGTTCTTC.

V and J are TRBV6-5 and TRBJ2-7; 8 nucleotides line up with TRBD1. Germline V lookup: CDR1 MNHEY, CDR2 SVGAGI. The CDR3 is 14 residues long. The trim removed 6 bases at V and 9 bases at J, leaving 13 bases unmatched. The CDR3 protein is CASSRDRGAKGQYF. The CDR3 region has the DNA TGTGCCAGCAGCCGCGACAGGGGAGCAAAAGGGCAGTACTTC.

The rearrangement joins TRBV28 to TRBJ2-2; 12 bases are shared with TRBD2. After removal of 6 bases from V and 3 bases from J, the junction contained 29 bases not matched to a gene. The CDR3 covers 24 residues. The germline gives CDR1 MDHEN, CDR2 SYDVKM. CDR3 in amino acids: CASSLFYPRTPPSGRASHTGELFF. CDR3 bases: TGTGCCAGCAGCCTCTTTTACCCCCGAACCCCCCCTAGCGGGAGGGCCTCTCACACCGGGGAGCTGTTTTTT.

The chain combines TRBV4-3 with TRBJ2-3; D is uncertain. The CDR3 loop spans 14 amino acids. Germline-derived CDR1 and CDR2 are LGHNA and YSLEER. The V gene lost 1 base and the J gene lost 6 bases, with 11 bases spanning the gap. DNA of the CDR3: TGCGCCAGCAGCCAAGGGCCTGGGCGGGATACGCAGTATTTT. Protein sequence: CASSQGPGRDTQYF.

CDR3 in amino acids: CASSYFQGGEQYF. CDR3 bases: TGTGCCAGCAGTTACTTTCAGGGTGGCGAGCAGTACTTC. The V call is TRBV6-6, the J call TRBJ2-7; possible D gene TRBD1, 5 bases. The V end was cut by 1 base, the J end by 6 bases, with 10 bases between. CDR3 size: 13 residues. Looked up from germline, CDR1 is MNHNY and CDR2 is SVGAGI (reference sequence).

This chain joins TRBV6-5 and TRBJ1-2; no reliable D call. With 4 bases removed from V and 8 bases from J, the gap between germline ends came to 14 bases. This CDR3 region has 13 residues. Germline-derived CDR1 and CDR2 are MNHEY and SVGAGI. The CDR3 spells CASSSGRWQGYTF. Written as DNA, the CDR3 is TGTGCCAGCAGTTCGGGCCGGTGGCAGGGCTACACCTTC.

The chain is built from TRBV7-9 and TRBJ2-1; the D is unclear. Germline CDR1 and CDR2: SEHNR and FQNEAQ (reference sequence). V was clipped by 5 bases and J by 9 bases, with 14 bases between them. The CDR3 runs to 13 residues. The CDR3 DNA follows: TGTGCCAGCAGCCGGGCAGAGGTGGGTGAGCAGTTCTTC. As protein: CASSRAEVGEQFF. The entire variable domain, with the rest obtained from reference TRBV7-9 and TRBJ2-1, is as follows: DTGVSQNPRHKITKRGQNVTFRCDPISEHNRLYWYRQTLGQGPEFLTYFQNEAQLEKSRLLSDRFSAERPKGSFSTLEIQRTEQGDSAMYLCASSRAEVGEQFFGPGTRLTVL.

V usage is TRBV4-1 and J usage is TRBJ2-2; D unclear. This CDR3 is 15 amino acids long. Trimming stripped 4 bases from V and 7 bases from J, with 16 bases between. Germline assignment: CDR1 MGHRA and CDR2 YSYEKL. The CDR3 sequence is CASSPQYPVIGELFF. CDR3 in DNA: TGCGCCAGCAGCCCACAATACCCAGTAATCGGGGAGCTGTTTTTT.

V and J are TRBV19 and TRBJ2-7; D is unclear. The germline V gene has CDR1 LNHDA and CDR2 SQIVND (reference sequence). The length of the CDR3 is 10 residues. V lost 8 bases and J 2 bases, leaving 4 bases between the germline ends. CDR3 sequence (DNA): TGTGCCAGTTCTACCTACGAGCAGTACTTC. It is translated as CASSTYEQYF.

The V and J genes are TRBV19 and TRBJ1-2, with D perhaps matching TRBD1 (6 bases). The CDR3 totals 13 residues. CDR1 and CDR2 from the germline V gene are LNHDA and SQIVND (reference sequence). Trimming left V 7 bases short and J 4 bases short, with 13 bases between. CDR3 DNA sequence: TGTGCCAGTAAGGAGGGGGGCGCCTATGGCTACACCTTC. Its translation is CASKEGGAYGYTF.

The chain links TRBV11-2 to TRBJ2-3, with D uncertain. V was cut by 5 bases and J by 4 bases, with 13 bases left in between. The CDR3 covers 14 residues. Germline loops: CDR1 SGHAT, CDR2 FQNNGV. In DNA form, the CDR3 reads TGTGCCAGCAGCGCACTCGTTGGGGCAGATACGCAGTATTTT. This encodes CASSALVGADTQYF.

In nucleotides, the CDR3 is TGTGCCACCCCGAAGGAGCGGGAGCCCACAGATACGCAGTATTTT. This encodes CATPKEREPTDTQYF. V usage is TRBV5-6 and J usage is TRBJ2-3, with 8 bases that match TRBD2. The CDR3 contains 15 residues. With V trimmed by 9 bases and J by 2 bases, 11 bases remained unmatched. Germline CDR1 SGHDT, CDR2 YYEEEE.